The rows below give T cell receptor beta chains drawn from one sample of a study of OX40 agonist ivuxolimab in advanced cancers. Produced via immunoSEQ multiplex PCR; TCRdb's table is partial and in-frame only. The repertoire includes 45,000 or so clones, roughly 86% of them detected once, and 15% to 20% sits in the top ten. This material consisted of CD4+ or CD8+ T cells sorted from blood, taken in a trial of the OX40 agonist ivuxolimab. The receptor source for this set is an adult with an advanced solid tumor such as melanoma, head and neck, liver or kidney cancer. The CDR3 runs from the conserved cysteine through the conserved F or W. Fields, in order: clone size, J gene, D gene, V gene, CDR3 length, CDR3 DNA, CDR3 protein. The D gene is left open where the match is weak. Clone size appears in some rows only: once, few, many, or a class for an expanded clone.

once,TRBJ1-1,.,TRBV12-5,14,TGTGCTAGTGGTTACCACAGGGAGAACACTGAAGCTTTCTTT,CASGYHRENTEAFF
once,TRBJ2-5,.,TRBV7-9,12,TGTGCCAGCAGAATAATTCAAGAGACCCAGTACTTC,CASRIIQETQYF
.,TRBJ2-7,.,TRBV5-1,12,TGCGCCAGCAGCTCCCCCCCCTACGAGCAGTACTTC,CASSSPPYEQYF
.,TRBJ2-6,.,TRBV27,14,TGTGCCAGCAGTTTCACCTCTGGGGCCAACGTCCTGACTTTC,CASSFTSGANVLTF
.,TRBJ1-4,.,TRBV28,12,TGTGCCAGCAGTCAGCAGGGGAGGAAACTGTTTTTT,CASSQQGRKLFF
.,TRBJ1-1,TRBD1,TRBV29-1,11,TGCAGCGTTGCAGGGGGCCGTGAAGCTTTCTTT,CSVAGGREAFF
.,TRBJ1-4,.,TRBV9,14,TGTGCCAGCAGCCCTCAAGCAACTAATGAAAAACTGTTTTTT,CASSPQATNEKLFF
.,TRBJ2-1,.,TRBV2,11,TGTGCCAGCAGTGAAGACAATGAGCAGTTCTTC,CASSEDNEQFF
once,TRBJ1-4,.,TRBV14,20,TGTGCCAGCAGCCAAGTCTCCCCCGACAGGCCCTTCTCGCCTTTAGAAAAACTGTTTTTT,CASSQVSPDRPFSPLEKLFF
.,TRBJ2-2,.,TRBV7-2,16,TGTGCCAGCAGCTTCAGAGGCCCAGGGAAGGCCGGGGAGCTGTTTTTT,CASSFRGPGKAGELFF
.,TRBJ1-1,.,TRBV15,14,TGTGCCACCAGCAGAGAACGGAGGGGCCCTGAAGCTTTCTTT,CATSRERRGPEAFF
.,TRBJ1-5,.,TRBV6-6,14,TGTGCCAGCAGTCTTAATGATGGCAATCAGCCCCAGCATTTT,CASSLNDGNQPQHF
.,TRBJ2-4,.,TRBV21-1,13,TGTGCCAGCAGCTCGAGGCCGATTCCTATTCAGTACTTC,CASSSRPIPIQYF
few,TRBJ1-5,.,TRBV4-1,13,TGCGCCAGCAGCCAAGAGCAGGGACAGCCCCAGCATTTT,CASSQEQGQPQHF
few,TRBJ2-5,.,TRBV7-2,11,TGTGCCAGCAGCTTCAGGGAGACCCAGTACTTC,CASSFRETQYF
.,TRBJ2-3,TRBD2,TRBV7-8,15,TGTGCCAGCAGCTTAAGGGGCGGGGGGGCAGATACGCAGTATTTT,CASSLRGGGADTQYF
.,TRBJ1-2,.,TRBV4-1,15,TGCGCCAGCAGCCAACGTAATCCGGCCAACTATGGCTACACCTTC,CASSQRNPANYGYTF
once,TRBJ1-2,.,TRBV9,13,TGTGCCAGCAGCGTAGGGGGGGTCTATGGCTACACCTTC,CASSVGGVYGYTF
.,TRBJ1-2,.,TRBV7-2,16,TGTGCCAGCAGCTTAGGCTCAGGGGCCACCAACTATGGCTACACCTTC,CASSLGSGATNYGYTF
.,TRBJ2-1,TRBD2,TRBV19,17,TGTGCCAGTAGTATCTTGGGGGGGGGTATCTCCTACAATGAGCAGTTCTTC,CASSILGGGISYNEQFF
.,TRBJ2-1,.,TRBV4-1,14,TGCGCCAGCAGCCCCCTCCCAGGCTACGATGAGCAGTTCTTC,CASSPLPGYDEQFF
.,TRBJ2-1,.,TRBV5-8,14,TGTGCCAGCAGCTTGGCCGTAGGTTTCGATGAGCAGTTCTTC,CASSLAVGFDEQFF
.,TRBJ2-1,.,TRBV7-2,11,TGTGCCAGCAGTCTCGGGAGTGAGCAGTTCTTC,CASSLGSEQFF
.,TRBJ1-4,.,TRBV18,13,TGTGCCAGCTCACCCGGGCCTATTGAAAAACTGTTTTTT,CASSPGPIEKLFF
.,TRBJ1-4,.,TRBV13,14,TGTGCCAGCGGGACCGCCACGTCTAATGAAAAACTGTTTTTT,CASGTATSNEKLFF
.,TRBJ2-2,.,TRBV29-1,12,TGCAGCGTTGACCTCACAGGCGGGGAGCTGTTTTTT,CSVDLTGGELFF
.,TRBJ2-3,.,TRBV11-2,14,TGTGCCAGCAGCCTGGCGCTCGGGCAGGATACGCAGTATTTT,CASSLALGQDTQYF
.,TRBJ2-3,.,TRBV6-5,15,TGTGCCAGCAGTTACATGGGAGCGCTCACAGATACGCAGTATTTT,CASSYMGALTDTQYF
.,TRBJ2-7,TRBD1,TRBV13,14,TGTGCCAGCAGCTTAGGACAGGGGGCGAATGAGCAGTACTTC,CASSLGQGANEQYF
.,TRBJ1-1,.,TRBV5-1,14,TGCGCCAGCGAACAGGGAAGCTTGGACACTGAAGCTTTCTTT,CASEQGSLDTEAFF
.,TRBJ2-5,.,TRBV4-3,15,TGCGCCAGCAGCCAAGATCCGGGGGCGCGGGAGACCCAGTACTTC,CASSQDPGARETQYF
.,TRBJ2-7,.,TRBV4-2,12,TGTGCCAGCAGCCAGGACAGCTACGAGCAGTACTTC,CASSQDSYEQYF
.,TRBJ2-5,.,TRBV27,17,TGTGCCAGCAGTTTATCGGGGCATCCCCTCCGAAAAGAGACCCAGTACTTC,CASSLSGHPLRKETQYF
.,TRBJ1-1,.,TRBV6-5,11,TGTGCCAGCCGCACCGGGACTGAAGCTTTCTTT,CASRTGTEAFF
.,TRBJ1-2,.,TRBV10-3,13,TGTGCCATCAGGGGGGGGCAGGACTATGGCTACACCTTC,CAIRGGQDYGYTF
.,TRBJ1-5,TRBD1,TRBV19,14,TGTGCCAGTAGCCCCGGACAGGCGAATCAGCCCCAGCATTTT,CASSPGQANQPQHF